Given below is one T cell receptor beta chain in context. TCRdb's copy holds only in-frame clones and misses some; the assay was immunoSEQ multiplex PCR. The sample carries 200,000 to 250,000 clones, 65% to 85% recorded once. From germline, CDR1 is MNHEY and CDR2 SVGEGT. The CDR3 consists of 14 residues. V gave up 3 bases and J gave up 12 bases; unmatched junction bases: 12. The sample is drawn from a study of blood T cell repertoires in COVID-19. At the level of the study: Samples taken during acute and convalescent COVID-19 were collected in the United States, Italy and Spain.

The sequencing input was peripheral blood. The TCR originated in a woman aged 25 to 39 with COVID-19, enrolled during active disease. V gene TRBV6-2 or TRBV6-3 combines with J gene TRBJ2-7, with 9 bases lining up with TRBD2. The CDR3 DNA reads as TGTGCCAGCAGTTATGGGACTAGCTCCCCGAGTTGGTACTTC. This sequence encodes CASSYGTSSPSWYF.